The 27 T cell receptor beta chains given below trace back to one sample, sequenced in a study of blood T cell repertoires in COVID-19. Produced via immunoSEQ multiplex PCR; TCRdb's table is partial and in-frame only. The sample lists roughly 130,000 clones, around 87% occurring once. The sequenced sample consisted of peripheral blood. The origin of the receptors is a woman aged 55-70 years with acute or convalescent COVID-19.

CDR3 DNA sequence: TGTGCTCACGTCGGGTCGGCCAAGAATGAGCAGTTCTTC. Its protein is CAHVGSAKNEQFF. The chain links TRBV30 to TRBJ2-1; the D is unclear. This CDR3 region has 13 residues. From germline, CDR1 is GTSNPN and CDR2 SVGIG (reference sequence).

In regard to this clone: At one boundary the junction diverges from the germline segment, which might be a read error. The genes are TRBV11-1 and TRBJ2-2; the match to TRBD2 covers 11 bases. This CDR3 is built from 14 residues. CDR1 is SGHAT, CDR2 FQDESV, per germline (reference sequence). The CDR3 DNA is TGTGCCAGCAGCCTAGCGGGAGGTACCGGGGAGCTGTTTTTT. The encoded protein is CASSLAGGTGELFF.

This chain uses TRBV5-1 with TRBJ1-4; 9 bases match TRBD1. This CDR3 contains 14 residues. Germline trimming cut 4 bases from V and 8 bases from J; bases unmatched to any gene: 6. The germline CDR1 and CDR2 sequences are SGHRS and YFSETQ. The CDR3 DNA is TGCGCCAGCAGCAGGACAGGGGCACAGGAAAAACTGTTTTTT. Translation: CASSRTGAQEKLFF.

The chain has TRBV6-6 and TRBJ1-1, with D possibly being TRBD1 (6 bases). This CDR3 contains 15 residues. From germline, CDR1 is MNHNY and CDR2 SVGAGI (reference sequence). Trimming took 0 bases from V and 5 from J, leaving 13 bases between them. The CDR3 protein is CASSYSWGGDTEAFF. In nucleotides, the CDR3 is TGTGCCAGCAGTTACTCGTGGGGGGGCGATACTGAAGCTTTCTTT.

This clone was counted once. Distinct nucleotide sequences in the sample also encode this CDR3. In nucleotides, the CDR3 is TGTGCCAGCAGTTACTCGGGAGGGGTGAACACTGAAGCTTTCTTT. It specifies CASSYSGGVNTEAFF. The rearrangement joins TRBV6-5 to TRBJ1-1; D is possibly TRBD1 (5 bases). CDR3 size: 15 residues. V dropped 0 bases and J dropped 0 bases, with 8 bases sitting between them. Germline-derived CDR1 and CDR2 are MNHEY and SVGAGI.

This clone is deemed medium-sized (0.01 to 0.1%). The gene calls are TRBV2 and TRBJ1-4; D unresolved. V gave up 3 bases and J gave up 8 bases, with 13 bases separating them. CDR3 size: 14 residues. From germline, CDR1 is SNHLY and CDR2 FYNNEI. The CDR3 DNA reads as TGTGCCAGCAGTGATACGACACCTGGGGAAAAACTGTTTTTT. It encodes CASSDTTPGEKLFF.

The chain joins TRBV2 to TRBJ1-2; D not certain. Germline CDR1 reads SNHLY; CDR2 reads FYNNEI. Trimming cost V 4 bases and J 8 bases, with 11 bases left between them. The length of the CDR3 is 12 residues. The CDR3 nucleotides read TGTGCCAGCAGTGGTGGCCCGGGAGGCTACACCTTC. It yields the protein CASSGGPGGYTF. Full variable domain (rest looked up from reference TRBV2 and TRBJ1-2): EPEVTQTPSHQVTQMGQEVILRCVPISNHLYFYWYRQILGQKVEFLVSFYNNEISEKSEIFDDQFSVERPDGSNFTLKIRSTKLEDSAMYFCASSGGPGGYTFGSGTRLTVV.

Here the CDR3 DNA reads TGTGCCACCAGTGATTTGGGGGGACTAGCGGGGAACAATGAGCAGTTCTTC. Residues: CATSDLGGLAGNNEQFF. The chain links TRBV24-1 to TRBJ2-1, with 13 nucleotides matching TRBD2. Losses at the gene ends were 0 bases for V and 5 bases for J; bases not matched to a gene: 3. CDR3 size: 17 residues. Germline assignment: CDR1 KGHDR and CDR2 SFDVKD.

The rearrangement links TRBV11-2 to TRBJ1-2, with D perhaps TRBD1 (6 bases). Trimming removed 5 bases from V and 5 bases from J, with 12 bases in between. Germline V CDR1 and CDR2: SGHAT, FQNNGV. The CDR3 loop spans 13 amino acids. CDR3 coding DNA: TGTGCCAGCAGCCCCGACAGGCAATATGGCTACACCTTC. This codes for CASSPDRQYGYTF.

A remark on this clone: This CDR3 is also generated by other DNA sequences in the sample. V is TRBV19 and J is TRBJ1-6; weak D call: TRBD1 (5 bases). The V gene's germline CDR1 is LNHDA and CDR2 SQIVND (reference sequence). Trimming shortened V by 4 bases and J by 6 bases, and 7 bases separated the two germline ends. The CDR3 has 13 residues. The CDR3 DNA is TGTGCCAGTAGTACGGGACTTAATTCACCCCTCCACTTT. It yields the protein CASSTGLNSPLHF.

CDR3 loop: CAIRPTAAGGYTF. The CDR3 nucleotides read TGTGCCATCAGACCCACCGCAGCGGGTGGCTACACCTTC. The chain is built from TRBV10-3 and TRBJ1-2; D uncertain. CDR1 and CDR2 from the germline V gene are ENHRY and SYGVKD. CDR3 length equals 13 residues. Trimming cost V 6 bases and J 7 bases, with 15 bases left between them.

A word on this clone: The junction does not match germline at one end; this may be a read error. As DNA, the CDR3 is TGTGCTAGCAGCCCAGGACAGGGGGCCGAGCAGTACTTC. Translation: CASSPGQGAEQYF. The chain combines TRBV7-7 with TRBJ2-7, with 11 bases lining up with TRBD1. The CDR3 covers 13 residues. Germline V CDR1 and CDR2: SSHAT, FNYEAQ (reference sequence).

This clone was counted a single time. The chain couples TRBV24-1 to TRBJ2-1; the D gene is possibly TRBD1 (6 bases). Germline loops: CDR1 KGHDR, CDR2 SFDVKD. With 5 bases removed from V and 0 bases from J, the gap between germline ends came to 13 bases. There are 16 residues in the CDR3. The CDR3 here is CATSASGASSYNEQFF. Written as DNA, the CDR3 is TGTGCCACCAGTGCCTCAGGGGCGAGCTCCTACAATGAGCAGTTCTTC.

V is TRBV6-6 and J is TRBJ1-6, with 7 bases matching TRBD1. Unmatched junction bases numbered 8, after V lost 8 bases and J lost 10 bases. This CDR3 contains 13 residues. The germline CDR1 and CDR2 sequences are MNHNY and SVGAGI (reference sequence). The CDR3 region is CASGTQGQSPLHF. As DNA, the CDR3 is TGTGCCAGCGGGACCCAGGGACAGTCACCCCTCCACTTT.

The rearrangement links TRBV14 to TRBJ2-1; 7 nucleotides line up with TRBD2. Per germline, CDR1 SGHDN and CDR2 FVKESK. The CDR3 spans 14 residues. V lost 0 bases, J lost 10 bases, and 6 bases stayed unmatched. CDR3 region: CASSQETSWAEQFF. Written as DNA, the CDR3 is TGTGCCAGCAGCCAAGAGACTAGCTGGGCCGAGCAGTTCTTC.

Here the CDR3 reads CASSSTFRDSGSYEQYF. CDR3 DNA sequence: TGTGCCAGCAGTTCAACCTTCCGGGACAGTGGATCCTACGAGCAGTACTTC. The gene calls are TRBV28 and TRBJ2-7; 7 bases fit TRBD1. V gave up 4 bases and J gave up 1 base; unmatched junction bases: 13. The CDR3 spans 17 residues. Germline-derived CDR1 and CDR2 are MDHEN and SYDVKM.

V gene TRBV19 combines with J gene TRBJ1-5, with D possibly matching TRBD1 (6 bases). CDR1 LNHDA and CDR2 SQIVND come from the germline V gene (reference sequence). The CDR3 contains 14 residues. V was cut by 6 bases and J by 7 bases, with 16 bases left in between. CDR3 amino acids: CASRSASGEQPQHF. The CDR3 DNA follows: TGTGCCAGTAGAAGCGCCTCAGGGGAACAGCCCCAGCATTTT. The variable domain in full, completed from reference TRBV19 and TRBJ1-5, reads DGGITQSPKYLFRKEGQNVTLSCEQNLNHDAMYWYRQDPGQGLRLIYYSQIVNDFQKGDIAEGYSVSREKKESFPLTVTSAQKNPTAFYLCASRSASGEQPQHFGDGTRLSIL.

This chain links TRBV7-9 with TRBJ1-6; D ambiguous. Trimming removed 4 bases from V and 7 bases from J, with 5 bases in between. The CDR3 extends over 12 amino acids. Germline V lookup: CDR1 SEHNR, CDR2 FQNEAQ (reference sequence). The CDR3 reads CASSYLNSPLHF. CDR3 in DNA: TGTGCCAGCAGCTATCTCAATTCACCCCTCCACTTT.

CDR3 protein: CASSQSTGPGDEKLFF. CDR3 sequence (DNA): TGTGCCAGCAGCCAATCTACAGGGCCCGGGGATGAAAAACTGTTTTTT. This chain joins TRBV3-1 (or the pseudogene TRBV3-2) and TRBJ1-4, with D tentatively TRBD1 (6 bases). The V end was cut by 2 bases, the J end by 6 bases, with 16 bases between. CDR3 length equals 16 residues. From germline, CDR1 is LGHDT and CDR2 YNNKEL (reference sequence).

The chain has TRBV28 and TRBJ1-2; possible D gene TRBD1, 5 bases. V lost 6 bases to trimming and J lost 4 bases, with 15 bases between them. In germline, CDR1 is MDHEN, CDR2 SYDVKM. The length of the CDR3 is 14 residues. CDR3 in DNA: TGTGCCAGCAGACCGTCCGGGGGACCCTATGGCTACACCTTC. Its protein is CASRPSGGPYGYTF.

The CDR3 nucleotides are TGTGCCTGGAGTGGGACAGGGAATAGCAATCAGCCCCAGCATTTT. It encodes CAWSGTGNSNQPQHF. The chain recombines TRBV30 with TRBJ1-5; 8 positions agree with TRBD1. Germline assignment: CDR1 GTSNPN and CDR2 SVGIG (reference sequence). Germline trimming cut 1 base from V and 0 bases from J; bases unmatched to any gene: 2. This CDR3 has 15 amino acids.

V and J are TRBV25-1 and TRBJ1-1; D is perhaps TRBD1 (5 bases). This CDR3 is 14 amino acids long. Per germline, CDR1 MGHDK and CDR2 SYGVNS. Trimming pared 4 bases from V and 1 base from J, leaving 10 bases between. CDR3 region: CASSAQGWNTEAFF. The CDR3 region has the DNA TGTGCCAGCAGTGCTCAGGGTTGGAACACTGAAGCTTTCTTT.

The chain employs TRBV6-1 and TRBJ2-1, with 7 bases aligning to TRBD1. V shed 3 bases and J 1 base; nucleotides not matched to a gene: 6. CDR3 length equals 16 residues. The germline V gene encodes CDR1 MNHNS and CDR2 SASEGT. CDR3 loop: CASSDKTGRSYNEQFF. The CDR3 region has the DNA TGTGCCAGCAGTGATAAGACAGGGCGTTCCTACAATGAGCAGTTCTTC.

The gene calls are TRBV6-6 and TRBJ1-2; D is uncertain. Trimming cost V 3 bases and J 8 bases, with 13 bases left between them. The germline CDR1 and CDR2 sequences are MNHNY and SVGAGI (reference sequence). CDR3 length equals 13 residues. In nucleotides, the CDR3 is TGTGCCAGCAGTTATTCTGAGGTCGGGGGCTACACCTTC. It codes for CASSYSEVGGYTF.

This clone has only a few counts. Other DNA sequences in the sample encode the same CDR3. This chain joins TRBV11-2 and TRBJ2-5, with D unresolved. The V end was cut by 5 bases, the J end by 2 bases, with 6 bases between. The CDR3 extends over 12 amino acids. CDR1 and CDR2 from the germline V gene are SGHAT and FQNNGV. Written as DNA, the CDR3 is TGTGCCAGCAGCCCACTGCAAGAGACCCAGTACTTC. Its protein product is CASSPLQETQYF.

The chain links TRBV5-4 to TRBJ2-7; 8 positions match TRBD2. The V segment lost 6 bases and the J segment 3 bases; nucleotides outside the gene matches: 11. The V gene's germline CDR1 is SGHNT and CDR2 YYREEE (reference sequence). This CDR3 has 15 residues. CDR3 protein: CASTSGGTNIYEQYF. For the CDR3, the DNA is TGTGCCAGCACCTCGGGAGGGACTAACATCTACGAGCAGTACTTC.

J is TRBJ2-7 and V is TRBV2; tentatively, D is TRBD1 (7 bases). Trimming took 6 bases from V and 3 from J, leaving 18 bases between them. The CDR3 is 15 amino acids. The germline gives CDR1 SNHLY, CDR2 FYNNEI. The CDR3 reads CASSGGGQEFYEQYF. CDR3 coding DNA: TGTGCCAGCAGCGGGGGTGGACAGGAATTCTACGAGCAGTACTTC.